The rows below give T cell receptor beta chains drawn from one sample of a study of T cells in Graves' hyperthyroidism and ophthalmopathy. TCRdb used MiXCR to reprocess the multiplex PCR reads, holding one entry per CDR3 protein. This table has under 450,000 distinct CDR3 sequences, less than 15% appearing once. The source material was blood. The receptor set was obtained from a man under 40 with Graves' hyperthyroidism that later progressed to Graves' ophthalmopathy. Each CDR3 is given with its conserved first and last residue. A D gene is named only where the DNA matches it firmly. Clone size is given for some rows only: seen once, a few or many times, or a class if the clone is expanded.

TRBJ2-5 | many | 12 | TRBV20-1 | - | TGCAGTGCTATCGGGGACCAAGAGACCCAGTACTTC | CSAIGDQETQYF
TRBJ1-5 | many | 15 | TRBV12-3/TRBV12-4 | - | TGTGCCAGCAGTTTTACGGGGACAATCGATCAGCCCCAGCATTTT | CASSFTGTIDQPQHF
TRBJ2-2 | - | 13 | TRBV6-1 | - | TGTGCCAGCAGTAACAAGATTTCCGGGGAGCTGTTTTTT | CASSNKISGELFF
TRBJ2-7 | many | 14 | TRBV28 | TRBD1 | TGTGCCAGCACCCTGACAGGGGCCCCTACCGAGCAGTACTTC | CASTLTGAPTEQYF
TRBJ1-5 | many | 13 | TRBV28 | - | TGTGCCAGCAGCCCGGGACGCAATCAGCCCCAGCATTTT | CASSPGRNQPQHF
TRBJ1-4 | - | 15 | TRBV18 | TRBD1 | TGTGCCAGCACCCAGGGGGCAGGCGGTAATGAAAAACTGTTTTTT | CASTQGAGGNEKLFF
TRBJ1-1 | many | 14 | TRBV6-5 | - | TGTGCCAGCAGTTACGAGGGACTACGGACTGAAGCTTTCTTT | CASSYEGLRTEAFF
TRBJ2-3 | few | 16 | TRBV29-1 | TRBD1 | TGCAGCGTTGAAGGGACAGGGGGGTCAGCCACAGATACGCAGTATTTT | CSVEGTGGSATDTQYF
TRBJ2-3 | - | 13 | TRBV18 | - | TGTGCCAGCTCTAAGGATCCCACAGATACGCAGTATTTT | CASSKDPTDTQYF
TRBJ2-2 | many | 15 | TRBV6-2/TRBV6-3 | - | TGTGCCAGCAGTTACGCGACTACGAACACCGGGGAGCTGTTTTTT | CASSYATTNTGELFF
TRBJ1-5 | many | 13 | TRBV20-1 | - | TGCAGCACGTCCTTGGGGGGCAATCAGCCCCAGCATTTT | CSTSLGGNQPQHF
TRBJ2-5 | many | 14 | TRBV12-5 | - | TGTGCTAGTGGTTTGGGGGACTACCAAGAGACCCAGTACTTC | CASGLGDYQETQYF
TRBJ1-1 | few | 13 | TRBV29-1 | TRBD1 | TGCAGCGTGGAGACAGGGAGGAGCACTGAAGCTTTCTTT | CSVETGRSTEAFF
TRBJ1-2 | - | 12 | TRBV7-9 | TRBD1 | TGTGCCAGCAGGGGGACAGACGAGGGCTACACCTTC | CASRGTDEGYTF
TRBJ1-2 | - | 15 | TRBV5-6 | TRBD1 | TGTGCCAGCAGCCGGGACAGGGTTGGGCACTATGGCTACACCTTC | CASSRDRVGHYGYTF
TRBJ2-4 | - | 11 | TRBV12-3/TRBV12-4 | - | TGTGCCAGCAGAACTGGGTCTCTTCAGTACTTC | CASRTGSLQYF
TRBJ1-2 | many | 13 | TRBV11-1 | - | TGTGCCAGCAGCACGGGACAAGTCTATGGCTACACCTTC | CASSTGQVYGYTF
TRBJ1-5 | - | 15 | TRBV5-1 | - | TGCGCCAGCAGCTTGGAAGGGATGAGCAATCAGCCCCAGCATTTT | CASSLEGMSNQPQHF
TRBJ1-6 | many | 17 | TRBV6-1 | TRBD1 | TGTGCCAGCAGGGGACAGGGGATCGGATACTATAATTCACCCCTCCACTTT | CASRGQGIGYYNSPLHF
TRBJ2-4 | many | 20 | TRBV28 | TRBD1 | TGTGCCAGCAGTTTATGGGGGGACAGAGTAACGACTGGGGTCAAAAACATTCAGTACTTC | CASSLWGDRVTTGVKNIQYF
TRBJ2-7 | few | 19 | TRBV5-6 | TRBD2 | TGTGCCAGCAGCGGTATAGGGACTAGCGGGGGATCTCTTGCCTACGAGCAGTACTTC | CASSGIGTSGGSLAYEQYF
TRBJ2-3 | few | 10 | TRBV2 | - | TGTGCCAGCGGGCGAGATACGCAGTATTTT | CASGRDTQYF
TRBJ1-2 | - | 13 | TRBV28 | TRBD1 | TGTGTCAGCAGCCCGGACAGGAACTATGGCTACACCTTC | CVSSPDRNYGYTF
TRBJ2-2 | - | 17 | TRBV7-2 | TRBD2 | TGTGCCAGCAGCTTTAGGCGGGGGGGCCGGGGAACCGGGGAGCTGTTTTTT | CASSFRRGGRGTGELFF
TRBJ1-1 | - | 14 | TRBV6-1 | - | TGTGCCAGCAGCCACAGGGAAGCGAACACTGAAGCTTTCTTT | CASSHREANTEAFF
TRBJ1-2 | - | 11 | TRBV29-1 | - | TGCAGCGTTGACCTCCACTATGGCTACACCTTC | CSVDLHYGYTF
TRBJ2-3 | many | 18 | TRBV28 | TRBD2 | TGTGCCAACCCAGAACCGATAACTAGCGGGGGGGCGACAGATACGCAGTATTTT | CANPEPITSGGATDTQYF
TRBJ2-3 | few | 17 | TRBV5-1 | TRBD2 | TGCGCCAGCAGCTTGGTCCCTGGACTAGCGGGGGCAGATACGCAGTATTTT | CASSLVPGLAGADTQYF
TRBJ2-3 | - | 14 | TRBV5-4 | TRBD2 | TGTGCCAGCACGGGAGCGGGGGGCCCAGATACGCAGTATTTT | CASTGAGGPDTQYF
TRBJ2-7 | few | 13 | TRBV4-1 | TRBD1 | TGCGCCAGCAGCCTCCTGGACAGGGGCGAGCAGTACTTC | CASSLLDRGEQYF
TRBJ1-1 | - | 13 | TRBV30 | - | TGTGCCTGGAACCTACTATACGCCACTGAAGCTTTCTTT | CAWNLLYATEAFF
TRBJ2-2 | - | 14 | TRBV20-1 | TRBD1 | TGCAGTGCTCACCGGGACAGGCCCACCGGGGAGCTGTTTTTT | CSAHRDRPTGELFF
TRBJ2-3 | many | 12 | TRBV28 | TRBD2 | TGTGCCAGCAGTAGCGGGGAAGATACGCAGTATTTT | CASSSGEDTQYF
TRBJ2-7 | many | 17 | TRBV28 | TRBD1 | TGTGCCAGCAGTTTAAATCGAGACAGGGCCCGATCCTACGAGCAGTACTTC | CASSLNRDRARSYEQYF
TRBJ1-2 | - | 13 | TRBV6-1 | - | TGTGCCAGCAGGGGCGGGGGCCTTACTGGCTACACCTTC | CASRGGGLTGYTF
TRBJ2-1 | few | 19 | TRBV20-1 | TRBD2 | TGCAGTGCTAGAGATATTGGGGGTAGCGGGGGGCGGGTTTACAATGAGCAGCTCTTC | CSARDIGGSGGRVYNEQLF
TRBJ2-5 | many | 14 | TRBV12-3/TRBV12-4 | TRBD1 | TGTGCCAACAGTGACAGGGGGCGCCAAGAGACCCAGTACTTC | CANSDRGRQETQYF
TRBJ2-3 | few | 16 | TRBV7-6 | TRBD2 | TGTGCCAGCAGTTCCCCAGCGGGGGTTCGCACAGATACGCAGTATTTT | CASSSPAGVRTDTQYF
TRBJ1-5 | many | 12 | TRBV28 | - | TGTGCAGGCGCAGGGTGGAATCAGCCCCAGCATTTT | CAGAGWNQPQHF
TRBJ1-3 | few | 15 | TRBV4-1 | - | TGCGCCAGCAGCGGGGACATGTCGGCTGGAAACACCATATATTTT | CASSGDMSAGNTIYF
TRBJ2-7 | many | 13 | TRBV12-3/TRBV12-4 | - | TGTGCCAGCAGAGAGGGGATCTCCTACGAGCAGTACTTC | CASREGISYEQYF
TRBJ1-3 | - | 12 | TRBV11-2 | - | TGTGCCAGCAGCCCGTTAGCCAACACCATATATTTT | CASSPLANTIYF
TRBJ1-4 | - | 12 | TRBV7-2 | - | TGTGCCAGCAGAACTGAGAATGAAAAACTGTTTTTT | CASRTENEKLFF
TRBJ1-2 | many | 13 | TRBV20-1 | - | TGCAGTGCTAGTACAGGACCCCGATATGGCTACACCTTC | CSASTGPRYGYTF
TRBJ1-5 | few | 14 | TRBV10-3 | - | TGTGCCATCAGTGAGTCGCAAGGGATCCAGCCCCAGCATTTT | CAISESQGIQPQHF
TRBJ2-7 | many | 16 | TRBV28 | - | TGTGCCAGCAGTCCGGGGGGCGCCTTCCCTAAGGGGGAGCAGTACTTC | CASSPGGAFPKGEQYF
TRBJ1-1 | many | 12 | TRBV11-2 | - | TGTGCCAGCAGCTTACCCCGGGGAGTAGCTTTCTTT | CASSLPRGVAFF
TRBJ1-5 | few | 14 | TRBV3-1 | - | TGTGCCAGCAGCCAAAAGGGTTGGGATCAGCCCCAGCATTTT | CASSQKGWDQPQHF
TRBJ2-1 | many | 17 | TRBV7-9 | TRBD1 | TGTGCCAGCAGCTTAGCTGGACAGGGGATATGGTACAATGAGCAGTTCTTC | CASSLAGQGIWYNEQFF
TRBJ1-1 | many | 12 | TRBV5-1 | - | TGCGCCAGCAGCTCCGATCGGGGTGAAGCTTTCTTT | CASSSDRGEAFF